This T cell receptor beta chain was retrieved from a study of T cell changes during pregnancy in multiple sclerosis. TCRdb keeps only in-frame clones here, not all; method: immunoSEQ multiplex PCR. The repertoire includes some 120,000 clones, roughly 92% of them detected once, and 6.2% sits in the top ten. This CDR3 has 16 residues. Germline trimming cut 2 bases from V and 3 bases from J; bases unmatched to any gene: 7. The germline V gene has CDR1 MNHNY and CDR2 SVGAGI (reference sequence). This clone occurred once. This receptor was obtained from a female donor with multiple sclerosis, enrolled in a pregnancy study. The sequences come from peripheral blood, collected before pregnancy. This chain connects TRBV6-6 to TRBJ1-1; the match to TRBD1 covers 9 bases. The CDR3 nucleotides read TGTGCCAGCAGTTACACAGGGGGCAGGTCGTACACTGAAGCTTTCTTT. Protein: CASSYTGGRSYTEAFF.